The 27 T cell receptor beta chains presented below share a single source sample, sequenced in a study of blood T cell repertoires in COVID-19. The assay was immunoSEQ multiplex PCR, and TCRdb's table has in-frame clones only and misses some. The sample has 350,000 or so clones, more than 70% seen once. The sequenced sample was PBMCs or T cells enriched from blood (not recorded which). Receptor source: a woman aged 25-40 years who had been exposed to COVID-19.

The rearrangement uses TRBV7-9 and TRBJ2-3; D perhaps matches TRBD1 (5 bases). Germline CDR1 reads SEHNR; CDR2 reads FQNEAQ (reference sequence). This CDR3 has 14 amino acids. The ends were cut back, 5 bases at V and 7 bases at J, with 16 bases in the middle. The CDR3 reads CASSPITRTNTQYF. The CDR3 DNA follows: TGTGCCAGCAGCCCGATAACCAGGACAAATACGCAGTATTTT. Drawing the rest from reference TRBV7-9 and TRBJ2-3, the complete variable domain is DTGVSQNPRHKITKRGQNVTFRCDPISEHNRLYWYRQTLGQGPEFLTYFQNEAQLEKSRLLSDRFSAERPKGSFSTLEIQRTEQGDSAMYLCASSPITRTNTQYFGPGTRLTVL.

The J gene is TRBJ2-5, the V gene TRBV11-3; 11 bases fit TRBD1. Trimming took 1 base from V and 3 from J; bases not matched to a gene: 4. This CDR3 has 16 amino acids. CDR1 and CDR2 (germline): SGHNT, YENEEA. The chain's CDR3 is CASSLVPGQGEETQYF. DNA of the CDR3: TGTGCCAGCAGCTTAGTCCCGGGACAGGGGGAAGAGACCCAGTACTTC.

The sample holds one count of this clone. The chain employs TRBV9 and TRBJ1-1; D perhaps matches TRBD1 (5 bases). The CDR3 spans 14 residues. V shed 3 bases and J shed 2 bases, with 11 bases lying between them. Germline-derived CDR1 and CDR2 are SGDLS and YYNGEE. The DNA for the CDR3 is TGTGCCAGCAGCGGCGGAGGGGTTAACACTGAAGCTTTCTTT. Residues: CASSGGGVNTEAFF.

A remark on this clone: The identical CDR3 is also encoded by other nucleotide sequences in the sample. V gene TRBV18 combines with J gene TRBJ2-5; D is possibly TRBD2 (5 bases). V was cut by 3 bases and J by 5 bases, with 7 bases left in between. The CDR3 has 12 amino acids. In germline, CDR1 is KGHSH, CDR2 LQKENI. Here the CDR3 DNA reads TGTGCCAGCTCACCCCGGGGTGAGACCCAGTACTTC. Translating gives CASSPRGETQYF.

Only a few counts were recorded for this clone. The chain has TRBV4-1 and TRBJ2-7; 10 bases agree with TRBD2. From germline, CDR1 is MGHRA and CDR2 YSYEKL. Trimming cost V 0 bases and J 6 bases; bases outside gene matches: 8. The length of the CDR3 is 16 residues. CDR3 sequence reads: CASSQDRLAGASEQYF. The CDR3 region has the DNA TGCGCCAGCAGCCAAGACCGGCTAGCGGGAGCCAGCGAGCAGTACTTC.

This rearrangement joins TRBV20-1 to TRBJ2-5, with D perhaps matching TRBD1 (5 bases). V was pared by 5 bases and J by 2 bases, with 6 bases between. Germline loops: CDR1 DFQATT, CDR2 SNEGSKA (reference sequence). This CDR3 is 11 amino acids long. This chain's CDR3 is CSAAGQETQYF. In DNA, the CDR3 is TGCAGTGCTGCAGGGCAAGAGACCCAGTACTTC.

This chain connects TRBV12-3 or TRBV12-4 to TRBJ1-5; D is perhaps TRBD1 (5 bases). The CDR3 consists of 11 residues. V lost 7 bases, J lost 11 bases, and 12 bases lay in between. The CDR3 nucleotides read TGTGCCAGCACCCCTGGGACTACCCAGCATTTT. This encodes CASTPGTTQHF.

The genes are TRBV3-1 (or the pseudogene TRBV3-2) and TRBJ1-5; D is perhaps TRBD1 (5 bases). Per the germline V gene, CDR1 is LGHDT and CDR2 is YNNKEL (reference sequence). CDR3 size: 14 residues. V was trimmed by 4 bases and J by 5 bases, leaving 12 bases between them. The CDR3 nucleotides read TGTGCCAGCAGCCTGGGACTTTTCGATCAGCCCCAGCATTTT. Translating it yields CASSLGLFDQPQHF.

The CDR3, as DNA: TGTGCCAGCACCCCCCTTGGGCGGGACGAGCAGTTCTTC. This codes for CASTPLGRDEQFF. The genes are TRBV11-2 and TRBJ2-1, with a weak D call TRBD2 (6 bases). V gave up 7 bases and J gave up 10 bases, with 17 bases separating them. The CDR3 contains 13 residues. Germline CDR1 is SGHAT and CDR2 is FQNNGV.

The V and J genes are TRBV3-1 (or the pseudogene TRBV3-2) and TRBJ1-2; D unresolved. The CDR3 is made up of 13 amino acids. The germline V and J ends were trimmed by 0 bases and 7 bases, with 9 bases remaining between them. The germline V gene encodes CDR1 LGHDT and CDR2 YNNKEL (reference sequence). The CDR3 sequence is CASSQEGPGGYTF. As DNA, the CDR3 is TGTGCCAGCAGCCAAGAGGGCCCCGGTGGCTACACCTTC.

The genes are TRBV15 and TRBJ2-1; maybe TRBD2 (5 bases). V was pared by 8 bases and J by 5 bases, with 10 bases between. This CDR3 contains 12 residues. CDR1 is LNHNV, CDR2 YYDKDF, per germline (reference sequence). The CDR3 sequence is CATGSNDNEQFF. In DNA, the CDR3 is TGTGCCACCGGGAGTAACGACAATGAGCAGTTCTTC.

J is TRBJ1-5 and V is TRBV4-2, with a possible D match to TRBD1 (5 bases). The V end lost 0 bases, the J end lost 0 bases, and 21 bases lay between the germline ends. This CDR3 spans 20 amino acids. Germline V CDR1 and CDR2: LGHNA, YNFKEQ. CDR3 in amino acids: CASSQDDGGRREYSNQPQHF. The CDR3 DNA reads as TGTGCCAGCAGCCAAGACGATGGGGGACGGAGGGAATATAGCAATCAGCCCCAGCATTTT.

A word on this clone: The junction departs from the called germline gene at one end, perhaps through a read error. V is TRBV7-7 and J is TRBJ2-2; D is unclear. Germline values: CDR1 SSHAT, CDR2 FNYEAQ (reference sequence). The CDR3 is 14 amino acids. CDR3 sequence: CASSPDPERGELFF. CDR3 bases: TGTGCTAGCAGCCCCGACCCTGAGCGAGGGGAGCTGTTTTTT.

V gene TRBV7-9 combines with J gene TRBJ2-5; no firm D call. CDR3 length equals 14 residues. Germline V gene lookup returns CDR1 SEHNR and CDR2 FQNEAQ (reference sequence). V was cut by 1 base and J by 0 bases, with 6 bases left in between. The CDR3 reads CASSLVPDQETQYF. In nucleotides, the CDR3 is TGTGCCAGCAGCTTAGTTCCGGACCAAGAGACCCAGTACTTC. Variable domain in full (rest from reference TRBV7-9 and TRBJ2-5): DTGVSQNPRHKITKRGQNVTFRCDPISEHNRLYWYRQTLGQGPEFLTYFQNEAQLEKSRLLSDRFSAERPKGSFSTLEIQRTEQGDSAMYLCASSLVPDQETQYFGPGTRLLVL.

The V and J genes are TRBV28 and TRBJ1-1, with D perhaps matching TRBD1 (5 bases). V lost 1 base and J lost 0, with 12 bases in between. This CDR3 has 16 amino acids. Germline V CDR1 and CDR2: MDHEN, SYDVKM. CDR3 coding DNA: TGTGCCAGCAGTTTATTTGGGGCAGTCATGAACACTGAAGCTTTCTTT. Translating it yields CASSLFGAVMNTEAFF.

J is TRBJ1-4 and V is TRBV7-9; 9 nucleotides line up with TRBD1. Germline V CDR1 and CDR2: SEHNR, FQNEAQ (reference sequence). The V segment lost 5 bases and the J segment 7 bases; nucleotides outside the gene matches: 8. The CDR3 spans 15 residues. The CDR3, as DNA: TGTGCCAGCAGCGGAAACAGGGGGCTGGGTGAAAAACTGTTTTTT. The encoded protein is CASSGNRGLGEKLFF. Variable domain in full (rest from reference TRBV7-9 and TRBJ1-4): DTGVSQNPRHKITKRGQNVTFRCDPISEHNRLYWYRQTLGQGPEFLTYFQNEAQLEKSRLLSDRFSAERPKGSFSTLEIQRTEQGDSAMYLCASSGNRGLGEKLFFGSGTQLSVL.

The V gene is TRBV7-3, the J gene TRBJ2-1, with 14 bases aligning to TRBD2. V lost 5 bases, J lost 8 bases, and 11 bases stayed unmatched. Germline V gene data show CDR1 as SGHTA and CDR2 as FQGTGA. This CDR3 has 17 residues. The CDR3 spells CASSLEGTSGSRHEQFF. CDR3 sequence (DNA): TGTGCCAGCAGCCTTGAGGGGACTAGCGGGAGTAGGCATGAGCAGTTCTTC. Full variable domain (remainder filled in from reference TRBV7-3 and TRBJ2-1): GAGVSQTPSNKVTEKGKYVELRCDPISGHTALYWYRQSLGQGPEFLIYFQGTGAADDSGLPNDRFFAVRPEGSVSTLKIQRTERGDSAVYLCASSLEGTSGSRHEQFFGPGTRLTVL.

This chain joins TRBV29-1 and TRBJ2-4; 7 bases fit TRBD2. The CDR3 loop spans 14 amino acids. Germline V gives CDR1 SQVTM, CDR2 ANQGSEA. The V and J ends lost 7 bases and 0 bases, in that order; junction bases with no gene match: 6. CDR3 in DNA: TGCAGCGCGAGCGGGACTACAGCCAAAAACATTCAGTACTTC. This encodes CSASGTTAKNIQYF. Full variable domain (missing parts from reference TRBV29-1 and TRBJ2-4): SAVISQKPSRDICQRGTSLTIQCQVDSQVTMMFWYRQQPGQSLTLIATANQGSEATYESGFVIDKFPISRPNLTFSTLTVSNMSPEDSSIYLCSASGTTAKNIQYFGAGTRLSVL.

This chain uses TRBV18 with TRBJ1-2, with TRBD1 matching over 8 bases. This CDR3 comprises 16 residues. Germline V gene lookup returns CDR1 KGHSH and CDR2 LQKENI. J gave up 4 bases and V 3 bases, and 10 bases lay outside the gene matches. The CDR3 DNA reads as TGTGCCAGCTCACCGCGAGAGACAGGGGACGGCTATGGCTACACCTTC. Amino acids: CASSPRETGDGYGYTF.

This chain uses TRBV19 with TRBJ1-5, with 9 bases fitting TRBD1. V was pared by 6 bases and J by 5 bases, with 8 bases of the junction left unmatched. This CDR3 is built from 15 residues. Germline assignment: CDR1 LNHDA and CDR2 SQIVND (reference sequence). The CDR3 nucleotides read TGTGCCAGTAGGGCGACAGGGGGTTGGTATCAGCCCCAGCATTTT. Translation: CASRATGGWYQPQHF.

V gene TRBV6-5 combines with J gene TRBJ1-6; D gene uncertain. CDR3 length: 13 residues. V dropped 5 bases and J dropped 9 bases, with 11 bases sitting between them. Germline V CDR1 and CDR2: MNHEY, SVGAGI. The CDR3 bases are TGTGCCAGCAGTCCCACGATGGCTTCACCCCTCCACTTT. As protein: CASSPTMASPLHF.

This clone was detected only once. The J gene is TRBJ1-2, the V gene TRBV3-1 (or the pseudogene TRBV3-2); D is unresolved. Trimming shortened V by 4 bases and J by 5 bases, and 11 bases separated the two germline ends. This CDR3 comprises 13 residues. Germline CDR1 reads LGHDT; CDR2 reads YNNKEL (reference sequence). The CDR3 sequence: CASSRGSGYGYTF. The CDR3 nucleotides read TGTGCCAGCAGCCGAGGGAGCGGTTATGGCTACACCTTC.

The chain couples TRBV12-3 or TRBV12-4 to TRBJ2-1; the D is unclear. This CDR3 region has 11 residues. The V end lost 10 bases, the J end lost 7 bases, and 11 bases lay between the germline ends. DNA of the CDR3: TGTGCCACCACCTCGGAGAATGAGCAGTTCTTC. Its protein is CATTSENEQFF.

This chain's CDR3 is CASSGQGSETQYF. The CDR3 DNA follows: TGTGCCAGCAGTGGGCAGGGTTCCGAGACCCAGTACTTC. This sequence joins TRBV25-1 and TRBJ2-5; the D gene is possibly TRBD1 (5 bases). Trimming left V 4 bases short and J 5 bases short, with 11 bases between. The CDR3 runs 13 residues. In germline, CDR1 is MGHDK, CDR2 SYGVNS.

The gene calls are TRBV30 and TRBJ2-1; 9 bases match TRBD2. The CDR3 is made up of 14 amino acids. V lost 0 bases and J lost 9; bases outside the gene matches: 6. CDR1 and CDR2 (germline): GTSNPN, SVGIG (reference sequence). CDR3 nucleotide sequence: TGTGCCTGGAGTGTCGGCGGGAGGGCCCCTGAGCAGTTCTTC. Its protein product is CAWSVGGRAPEQFF.

The chain uses TRBV28 and TRBJ2-3; a possible D gene is TRBD1 (5 bases). The CDR3 is made up of 12 amino acids. Germline CDR1 MDHEN, CDR2 SYDVKM. V was shortened by 3 bases and J by 10 bases, with 11 bases between the two germline ends. CDR3 loop: CASSFSDMAQYF. DNA of the CDR3: TGTGCCAGCAGTTTCTCGGACATGGCGCAGTATTTT.

The sample holds one count of this clone. The chain carries TRBV28 and TRBJ1-1; TRBD1 agrees at 10 bases. Trimming took 5 bases from V and 11 from J; bases not matched to a gene: 17. This CDR3 contains 16 residues. Germline-derived CDR1 and CDR2 are MDHEN and SYDVKM. The DNA for the CDR3 is TGTGCCAGCAGTCCCGCCCATGCGACAGGGGGCCAGCGGGCTTTCTTT. Residues: CASSPAHATGGQRAFF.